These 13 T cell receptor beta chains originate from one sample sequenced in a study of blood T cell repertoires in COVID-19. Method: immunoSEQ multiplex PCR; TCRdb's copy keeps in-frame clones and lacks some. The data show around 190,000 clones, with roughly four fifths seen just once and nearly 9.5% held by the top ten. Input material: PBMCs or T cells enriched from blood (not recorded which). These receptors all stem from a man in his forties or fifties who had recovered from COVID-19.

V is TRBV18 and J is TRBJ1-1; D is perhaps TRBD1 (5 bases). Trimming took 3 bases from V and 4 from J, leaving 12 bases between them. In germline, CDR1 is KGHSH, CDR2 LQKENI. The CDR3 consists of 14 residues. Here the CDR3 reads CASSPDGGRTEAFF. The CDR3 DNA reads TGTGCCAGCTCACCGGACGGGGGACGCACTGAAGCTTTCTTT.

The J gene is TRBJ2-3, the V gene TRBV5-1, with no clear D. CDR1 is SGHRS, CDR2 YFSETQ, per germline. V shed 0 bases and J shed 0 bases, with 5 bases lying between them. The CDR3 contains 14 residues. The DNA for the CDR3 is TGCGCCAGCAGCTTGGGTCTTAGCACAGATACGCAGTATTTT. Translating gives CASSLGLSTDTQYF.

This rearrangement joins TRBV5-5 to TRBJ2-7; 13 bases are shared with TRBD2. This CDR3 spans 15 amino acids. Trimming cost V 4 bases and J 4 bases; bases outside gene matches: 5. CDR1 is SGHKS and CDR2 is YYEKEE in the germline V gene (reference sequence). In DNA, the CDR3 is TGTGCCAGCAGCCTCGGACTAGCGGGAGAATACGAGCAGTACTTC. It translates to CASSLGLAGEYEQYF. The full variable domain, with the rest looked up from reference TRBV5-5 and TRBJ2-7, is DAGVTQSPTHLIKTRGQQVTLRCSPISGHKSVSWYQQVLGQGPQFIFQYYEKEERGRGNFPDRFSARQFPNYSSELNVNALLLGDSALYLCASSLGLAGEYEQYFGPGTRLTVT.

The chain uses TRBV5-6 and TRBJ2-1; the match to TRBD2 covers 8 bases. CDR3 length: 17 residues. With V trimmed by 4 bases and J by 0 bases, 9 bases remained unmatched. Germline V gives CDR1 SGHDT, CDR2 YYEEEE. The chain's CDR3 is CASSMWAGGISYNEQFF. CDR3 DNA sequence: TGTGCCAGCAGCATGTGGGCGGGAGGCATCTCCTACAATGAGCAGTTCTTC.

Concerning this clone: The junction and the germline gene differ at one end; a read error may be behind it. The chain recombines TRBV5-1 with TRBJ2-5; TRBD2 aligns across 9 bases. The CDR3 runs 18 residues. The germline gives CDR1 SGHRS, CDR2 YFSETQ. This chain's CDR3 is CASSLEAGLAGQQGTQYF. CDR3 DNA: TGCGCCAGCAGCTTGGAGGCCGGCCTAGCGGGACAACAAGGGACCCAGTACTTC. Based on the CDR3 plus reference TRBV5-1 and TRBJ2-5, the full variable domain is KAGVTQTPRYLIKTRGQQVTLSCSPISGHRSVSWYQQTPGQGLQFLFEYFSETQRNKGNFPGRFSGRQFSNSRSEMNVSTLELGDSALYLCASSLEAGLAGQQGTQYFGPGTRLLVL.

The chain links TRBV7-9 to TRBJ2-1, with 8 bases identical to TRBD2. CDR1 SEHNR and CDR2 FQNEAQ come from the germline V gene (reference sequence). With 3 bases clipped from V and 4 bases from J, the junction kept 11 bases outside the gene matches. The CDR3 runs 17 residues. The CDR3 bases are TGTGCCAGCAGCTTTGGCGGGGGGTACAGCATTTACAATGAGCAGTTCTTC. It yields the protein CASSFGGGYSIYNEQFF. The complete variable domain, with remaining parts taken from reference TRBV7-9 and TRBJ2-1, reads DTGVSQNPRHKITKRGQNVTFRCDPISEHNRLYWYRQTLGQGPEFLTYFQNEAQLEKSRLLSDRFSAERPKGSFSTLEIQRTEQGDSAMYLCASSFGGGYSIYNEQFFGPGTRLTVL.

V gene TRBV18 combines with J gene TRBJ1-3, with D possibly being TRBD1 (5 bases). This CDR3 has 15 residues. Trimming pared 2 bases from V and 4 bases from J, leaving 12 bases between. CDR1 and CDR2 (germline): KGHSH, LQKENI. CDR3 protein: CASSPRQPTGNTIYF. The CDR3 region has the DNA TGTGCCAGCTCACCAAGACAGCCCACAGGAAACACCATATATTTT.

V and J are TRBV6-5 and TRBJ2-6; 7 bases align to TRBD1. The CDR3 runs to 15 residues. Germline V gene lookup returns CDR1 MNHEY and CDR2 SVGAGI. Germline trimming cut 4 bases from V and 4 bases from J; bases unmatched to any gene: 4. DNA for the CDR3: TGTGCCAGCAGTTCATGGGGACAGGGGGCCAACGTCCTGACTTTC. Protein sequence: CASSSWGQGANVLTF.

The chain has TRBV2 and TRBJ2-3, with D possibly TRBD2 on 6 matching bases. Germline V gene lookup returns CDR1 SNHLY and CDR2 FYNNEI. The CDR3 totals 12 residues. Trimming took off 2 bases at V and 8 bases at J, with 8 bases between the two ends. CDR3: CASSESGGTQYF. The CDR3 region has the DNA TGTGCCAGCAGTGAATCCGGGGGTACGCAGTATTTT.

The chain joins TRBV19 to TRBJ1-2; D remains unclear. CDR3 length equals 13 residues. Germline V lookup: CDR1 LNHDA, CDR2 SQIVND (reference sequence). V was clipped by 0 bases and J by 5 bases, with 7 bases between them. As DNA, the CDR3 is TGTGCCAGTAGTATAGATAGCATTTATGGCTACACCTTC. It is translated as CASSIDSIYGYTF.

V gene TRBV6-1 combines with J gene TRBJ2-3; 7 bases line up with TRBD2. The germline gives CDR1 MNHNS, CDR2 SASEGT. V shed 2 bases, J shed 4 bases, and the junction held 6 bases outside the gene matches. CDR3 length: 15 amino acids. CDR3 loop: CASSELAANSDTQYF. As DNA, the CDR3 is TGTGCCAGCAGTGAACTAGCGGCGAATTCAGATACGCAGTATTTT.

The chain couples TRBV9 to TRBJ2-2, with a tentative D call TRBD1 (5 bases). V was pared by 5 bases and J by 3 bases, with 8 bases between. Germline loops: CDR1 SGDLS, CDR2 YYNGEE. The CDR3 has 13 residues. The CDR3, as DNA: TGTGCCAGCAGTGAAGGGGACACCGGGGAGCTGTTTTTT. This codes for CASSEGDTGELFF.

V and J are TRBV5-1 and TRBJ2-5; possibly TRBD2 for D (5 bases). V gave up 0 bases and J gave up 5 bases, with 11 bases separating them. The V gene's germline CDR1 is SGHRS and CDR2 YFSETQ. This CDR3 has 14 amino acids. This CDR3 reads CASSLEGRGETQYF. The CDR3 region has the DNA TGCGCCAGCAGCTTGGAGGGTCGAGGGGAGACCCAGTACTTC. Full variable domain (outside the CDR3, taken from reference TRBV5-1 and TRBJ2-5): KAGVTQTPRYLIKTRGQQVTLSCSPISGHRSVSWYQQTPGQGLQFLFEYFSETQRNKGNFPGRFSGRQFSNSRSEMNVSTLELGDSALYLCASSLEGRGETQYFGPGTRLLVL.